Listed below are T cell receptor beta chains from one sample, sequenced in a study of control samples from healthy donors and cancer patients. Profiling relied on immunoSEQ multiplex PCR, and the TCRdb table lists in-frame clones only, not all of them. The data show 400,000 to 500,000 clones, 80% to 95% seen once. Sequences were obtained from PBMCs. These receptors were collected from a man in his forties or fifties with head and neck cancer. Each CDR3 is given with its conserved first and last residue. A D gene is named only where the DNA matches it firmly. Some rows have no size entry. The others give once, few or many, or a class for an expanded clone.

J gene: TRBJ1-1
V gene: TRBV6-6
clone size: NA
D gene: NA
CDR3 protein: CASSYGVDRGNTEAFF
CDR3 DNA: TGTGCCAGCAGTTACGGGGTTGATCGGGGAAACACTGAAGCTTTCTTT

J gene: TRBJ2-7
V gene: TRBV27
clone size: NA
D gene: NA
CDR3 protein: CASSYVAAPYEQYF
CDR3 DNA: TGTGCCAGCAGTTACGTAGCGGCCCCTTACGAGCAGTACTTC

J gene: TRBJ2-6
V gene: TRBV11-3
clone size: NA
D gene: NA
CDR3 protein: CASSLVGGSTGANVLTF
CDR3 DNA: TGTGCCAGCAGCTTAGTTGGGGGTAGTACTGGGGCCAACGTCCTGACTTTC

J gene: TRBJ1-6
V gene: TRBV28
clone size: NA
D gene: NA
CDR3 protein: CASSFRGLRLLSYNSPLHF
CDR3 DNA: TGTGCCAGCAGTTTCCGGGGGCTTCGGCTATTGTCCTATAATTCACCCCTCCACTTT

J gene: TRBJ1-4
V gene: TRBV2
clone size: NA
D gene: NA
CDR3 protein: CASSIGQRLDSNEKLFF
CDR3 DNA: TGTGCCAGCAGCATTGGACAGCGTTTGGATTCTAATGAAAAACTGTTTTTT

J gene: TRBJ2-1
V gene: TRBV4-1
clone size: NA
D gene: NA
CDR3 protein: CASSQAVEQFF
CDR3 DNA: TGCGCCAGCAGCCAGGCCGTTGAGCAGTTCTTC

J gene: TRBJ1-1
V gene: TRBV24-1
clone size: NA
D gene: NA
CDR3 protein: CATSGPGLNTEAFF
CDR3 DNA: TGTGCCACCAGTGGTCCAGGGCTGAACACTGAAGCTTTCTTT

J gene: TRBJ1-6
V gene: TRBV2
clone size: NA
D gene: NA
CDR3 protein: CASSESDADSPLHF
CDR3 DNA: TGTGCCAGCAGTGAAAGCGACGCTGATTCACCCCTCCACTTT

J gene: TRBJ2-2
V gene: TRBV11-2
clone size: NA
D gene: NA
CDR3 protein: CASSLGSVTGELFF
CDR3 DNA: TGTGCCAGCAGCTTGGGGTCCGTCACCGGGGAGCTGTTTTTT

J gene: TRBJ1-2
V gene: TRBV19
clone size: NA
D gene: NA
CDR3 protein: CASSRGAYGYTF
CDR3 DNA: TGTGCCAGTTCTAGGGGGGCGTATGGCTACACCTTC

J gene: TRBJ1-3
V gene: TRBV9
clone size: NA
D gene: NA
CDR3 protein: CASSVGDFSGNTIYF
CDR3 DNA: TGTGCCAGCAGCGTGGGGGATTTCTCTGGAAACACCATATATTTT

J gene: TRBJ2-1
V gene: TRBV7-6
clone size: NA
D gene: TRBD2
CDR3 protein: CASSRRQTSGVHNEQFF
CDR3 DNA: TGTGCCAGCAGCCGCCGGCAGACTAGCGGGGTCCACAATGAGCAGTTCTTC

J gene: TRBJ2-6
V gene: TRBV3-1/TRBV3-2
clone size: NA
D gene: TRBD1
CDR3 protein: CASSQVPPGGRNSGANVLTF
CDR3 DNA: TGTGCCAGCAGCCAGGTCCCCCCAGGGGGCCGGAACTCTGGGGCCAACGTCCTGACTTTC

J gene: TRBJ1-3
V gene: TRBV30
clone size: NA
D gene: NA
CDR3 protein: CAWSSRGNTIYF
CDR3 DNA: TGTGCCTGGAGTAGCCGTGGAAACACCATATATTTT

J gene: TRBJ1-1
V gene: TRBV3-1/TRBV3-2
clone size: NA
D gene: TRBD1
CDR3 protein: CASSLQGAAEAFF
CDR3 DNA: TGTGCCAGCAGCCTACAGGGGGCGGCTGAAGCTTTCTTT

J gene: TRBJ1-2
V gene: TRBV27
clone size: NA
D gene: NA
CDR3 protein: CASSGQGGGNYGYTF
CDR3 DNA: TGTGCCAGCAGTGGACAAGGGGGGGGAAACTATGGCTACACCTTC

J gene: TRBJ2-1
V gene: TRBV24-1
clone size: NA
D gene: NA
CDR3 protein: CATSDPLGGSNNEQFF
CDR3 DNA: TGTGCCACCAGTGACCCCCTTGGGGGGTCAAACAATGAGCAGTTCTTC

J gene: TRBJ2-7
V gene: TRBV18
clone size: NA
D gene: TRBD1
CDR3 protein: CASSPGQGASYEQYF
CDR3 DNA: TGTGCCAGCTCACCCGGACAGGGCGCCTCCTACGAGCAGTACTTC

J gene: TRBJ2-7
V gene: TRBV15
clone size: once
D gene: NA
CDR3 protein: CATSRDPTRWEQYF
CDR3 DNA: TGTGCCACCAGCAGAGATCCCACGAGGTGGGAGCAGTACTTC

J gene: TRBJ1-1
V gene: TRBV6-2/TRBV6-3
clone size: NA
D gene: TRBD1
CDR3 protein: CASSLRGTGGHTEAFF
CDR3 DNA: TGTGCCAGCAGTCTTAGGGGGACAGGGGGCCACACTGAAGCTTTCTTT

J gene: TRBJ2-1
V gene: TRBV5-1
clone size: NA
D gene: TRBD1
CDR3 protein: CASSRGQEYNEQFF
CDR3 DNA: TGCGCCAGCAGCAGGGGACAGGAATACAATGAGCAGTTCTTC

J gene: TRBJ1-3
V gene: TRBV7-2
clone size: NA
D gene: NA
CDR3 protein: CASSLLPGNTIYF
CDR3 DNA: TGTGCCAGCAGCTTACTACCTGGAAACACCATATATTTT

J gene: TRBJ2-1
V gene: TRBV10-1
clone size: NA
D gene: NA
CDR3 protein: CASSESVLQGPYNEQFF
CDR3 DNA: TGCGCCAGCAGTGAGAGTGTGTTGCAGGGCCCTTACAATGAGCAGTTCTTC

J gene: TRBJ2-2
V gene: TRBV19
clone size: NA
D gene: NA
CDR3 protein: CASTLPGTTGELFF
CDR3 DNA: TGTGCCAGTACCTTACCGGGTACTACCGGGGAGCTGTTTTTT

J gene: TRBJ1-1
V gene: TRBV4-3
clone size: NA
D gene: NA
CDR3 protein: CASSQGSLTGYASLQDTEAFF
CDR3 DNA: TGCGCCAGCAGCCAAGGATCGTTGACAGGCTACGCTTCACTACAGGACACTGAAGCTTTCTTT

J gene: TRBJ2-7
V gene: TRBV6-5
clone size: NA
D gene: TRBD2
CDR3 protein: CASTGAGPYEQYF
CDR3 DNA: TGTGCCAGCACCGGAGCGGGACCCTACGAGCAGTACTTC

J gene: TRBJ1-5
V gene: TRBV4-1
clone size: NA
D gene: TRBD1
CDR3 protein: CASSQAQGGQGDQPQHF
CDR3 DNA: TGCGCCAGCAGCCAGGCCCAGGGGGGGCAGGGGGATCAGCCCCAGCATTTT

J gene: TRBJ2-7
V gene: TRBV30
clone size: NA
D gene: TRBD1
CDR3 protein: CAGTVGVEQYF
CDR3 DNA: TGTGCCGGGACAGTCGGTGTCGAGCAGTACTTC

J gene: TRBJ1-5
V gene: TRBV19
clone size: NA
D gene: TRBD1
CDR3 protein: CASSPGTGNNQPQHF
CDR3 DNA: TGTGCCAGTAGTCCTGGGACAGGGAACAATCAGCCCCAGCATTTT

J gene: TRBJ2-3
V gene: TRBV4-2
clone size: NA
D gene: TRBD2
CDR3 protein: CASSQGLAGGHTDTQYF
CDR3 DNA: TGTGCCAGCAGCCAAGGACTAGCGGGGGGCCACACAGATACGCAGTATTTT

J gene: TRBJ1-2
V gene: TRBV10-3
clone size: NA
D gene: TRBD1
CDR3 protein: CAINYRGLGYGYTF
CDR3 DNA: TGTGCCATCAATTACAGGGGCCTCGGCTATGGCTACACCTTC

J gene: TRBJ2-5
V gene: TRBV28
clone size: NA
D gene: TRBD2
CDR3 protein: CASSPPRAGGRTQYF
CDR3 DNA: TGTGCCAGCAGTCCCCCGAGGGCGGGGGGGAGGACCCAGTACTTC

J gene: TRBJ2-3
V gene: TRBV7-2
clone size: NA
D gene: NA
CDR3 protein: CASSLGAPGGTDTQYF
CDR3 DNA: TGTGCCAGCAGCTTAGGAGCACCGGGGGGCACAGATACGCAGTATTTT

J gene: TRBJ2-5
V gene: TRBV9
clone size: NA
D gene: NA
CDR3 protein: CASSVMGAGQETQYF
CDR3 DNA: TGTGCCAGCAGCGTGATGGGTGCAGGCCAAGAGACCCAGTACTTC

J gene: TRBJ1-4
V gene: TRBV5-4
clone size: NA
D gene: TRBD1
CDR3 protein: CASSSGTGYEKLFF
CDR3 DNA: TGTGCCAGCAGCTCCGGGACAGGGTATGAAAAACTGTTTTTT

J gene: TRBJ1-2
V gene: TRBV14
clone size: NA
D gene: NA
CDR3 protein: CASSHAGVGGYTF
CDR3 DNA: TGTGCCAGCAGCCACGCAGGGGTGGGCGGCTACACCTTC

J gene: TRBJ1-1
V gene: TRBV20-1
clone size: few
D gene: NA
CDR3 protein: CSASIQSNTEAFF
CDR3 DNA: TGCAGTGCTAGTATCCAGTCGAACACTGAAGCTTTCTTT

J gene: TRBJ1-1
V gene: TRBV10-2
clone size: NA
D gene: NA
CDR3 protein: CASLFYDSLNTEAFF
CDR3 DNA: TGCGCCAGCTTGTTTTACGACAGCCTGAACACTGAAGCTTTCTTT

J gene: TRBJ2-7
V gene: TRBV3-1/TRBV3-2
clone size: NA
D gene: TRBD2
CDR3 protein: CASSQFLLAGSLEQYF
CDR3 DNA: TGTGCCAGCAGCCAGTTTTTACTAGCGGGGTCCCTCGAGCAGTACTTC

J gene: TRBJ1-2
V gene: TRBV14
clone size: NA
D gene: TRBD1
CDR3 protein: CASSSSGGFRDRATGGYGYTF
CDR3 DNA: TGTGCCAGCAGCTCTTCCGGAGGGTTTCGGGACAGGGCGACCGGGGGCTATGGCTACACCTTC

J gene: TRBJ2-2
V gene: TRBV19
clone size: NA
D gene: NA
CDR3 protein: CASSSRGRGTGELFF
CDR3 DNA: TGTGCCAGTAGTAGCAGGGGGAGGGGCACCGGGGAGCTGTTTTTT

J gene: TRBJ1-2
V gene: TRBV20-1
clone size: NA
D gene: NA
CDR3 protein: CSGSNYGYTF
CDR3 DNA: TGCAGTGGAAGTAACTATGGCTACACCTTC

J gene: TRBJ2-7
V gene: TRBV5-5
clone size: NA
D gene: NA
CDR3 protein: CASSLGHGLGDEQYF
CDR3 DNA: TGTGCCAGCAGCTTGGGACACGGCCTTGGGGACGAGCAGTACTTC

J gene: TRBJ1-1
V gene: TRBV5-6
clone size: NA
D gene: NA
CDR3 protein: CASSSTGTTRGTEAFF
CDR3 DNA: TGTGCCAGCAGTTCTACCGGGACAACGAGGGGCACTGAAGCTTTCTTT

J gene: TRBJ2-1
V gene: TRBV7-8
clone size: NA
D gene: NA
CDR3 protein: CASSPDVGTPTGQFF
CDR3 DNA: TGTGCCAGCAGCCCCGATGTGGGGACACCTACTGGGCAGTTCTTC

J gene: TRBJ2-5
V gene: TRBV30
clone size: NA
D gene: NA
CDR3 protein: CAWSVSEGTQYF
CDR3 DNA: TGTGCCTGGAGTGTATCCGAGGGGACCCAGTACTTC

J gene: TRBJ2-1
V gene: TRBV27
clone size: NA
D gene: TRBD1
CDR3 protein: CASSSDRSSYNEQFF
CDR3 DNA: TGTGCCAGCAGTTCGGACAGGAGCTCCTACAATGAGCAGTTCTTC

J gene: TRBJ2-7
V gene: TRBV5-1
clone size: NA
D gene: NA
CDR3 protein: CASSWAGQGKGPSYEQYF
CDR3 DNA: TGCGCCAGCAGCTGGGCAGGGCAGGGGAAGGGCCCTTCCTACGAGCAGTACTTC

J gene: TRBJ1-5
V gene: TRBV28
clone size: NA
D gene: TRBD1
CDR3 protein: CASSLTDRARNQPQHF
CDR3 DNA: TGTGCCAGCAGTTTGACGGACAGGGCGCGCAATCAGCCCCAGCATTTT

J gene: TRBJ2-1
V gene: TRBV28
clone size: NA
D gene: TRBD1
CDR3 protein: CASRVQGAAYNEQFF
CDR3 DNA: TGTGCCAGCAGGGTACAGGGGGCTGCCTACAATGAGCAGTTCTTC

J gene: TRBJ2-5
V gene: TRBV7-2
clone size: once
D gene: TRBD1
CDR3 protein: CASGEDRGETQYF
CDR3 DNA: TGTGCCAGCGGAGAGGACAGGGGGGAGACCCAGTACTTC